This entry is about one T cell receptor (beta chain). The CDR3 is made up of 16 amino acids. Germline lookup yields CDR1 SGHKS and CDR2 YYEKEE (reference sequence). Trimming at V came to 0 bases and at J to 0 bases, leaving 4 bases not matched to a gene. How the authors handled the data: Estimation of nucleated cell counts was performed using reference gene primer amplification. The protocol was immunoSEQ multiplex PCR, while the TCRdb copy is restricted to in-frame clones and leaves out a portion. The V and J calls and clone size come from that table; D and trimming were worked out from the DNA. The repertoire holds about 150,000 clones, with 70% to 90% as singletons. These data come from a study of blood T cell repertoires in COVID-19. About the study: Sites in the United States, Italy and Spain provided acute and convalescent COVID-19 samples. PBMCs, B-cell-depleted T cells, or T cells were the source of the cDNA or gDNA that made up the material.

The chain joins TRBV5-5 to TRBJ2-5; TRBD2 matches at 8 bases. Sequencing was carried out using peripheral blood. The sequence came from a man in his 60s with acute or convalescent COVID-19. Written as DNA, the CDR3 is TGTGCCAGCAGCTTGGTAGAGCGGGGGAACCAAGAGACCCAGTACTTC. As protein: CASSLVERGNQETQYF. The whole variable domain, remainder taken from reference TRBV5-5 and TRBJ2-5, is DAGVTQSPTHLIKTRGQQVTLRCSPISGHKSVSWYQQVLGQGPQFIFQYYEKEERGRGNFPDRFSARQFPNYSSELNVNALLLGDSALYLCASSLVERGNQETQYFGPGTRLLVL.